Listed here are 22 T cell receptor beta chains from one sample, sequenced in a study of CD8+ T cells in alopecia areata (dated by TCRdb to the late 2010s). The library was built by means of the immunoSEQ multiplex PCR assay. To provide template for TCR sequencing, every sample had RNA extracted and reverse transcribed into cDNA. The table comes from immuneACCESS by way of TCRdb, which keeps in-frame sequences with V and J called. Part of the clones is missing from these tables; in studies checked, under half for an unresolved V gene and the rest for unknown reasons. In this sample the table shows over 120,000 clones, 45% to 60% of which occur a single time. The ten biggest clones cover approximately 16% of the sample. The time point label, read with the paper, signifies: around 4 weeks on oral tofacitinib. Interpreted using the paper, the treatment or condition label stands for: oral pan-JAK inhibitor, 5-10 mg twice daily.

The sequencing used CD8+ T cells sorted from blood, collected at week 4, from a patient treated with tofacitinib. The origin of the receptors is a human donor with alopecia areata.

The rearrangement uses TRBV6-5 and TRBJ2-7; 7 nucleotides agree with TRBD2. Per germline, CDR1 MNHEY and CDR2 SVGAGI. The V segment lost 2 bases and the J segment 4 bases; nucleotides outside the gene matches: 5. The CDR3 sequence is 14 residues long. The CDR3 DNA reads as TGTGCCAGCAGTTACAGGGAGGGAGTTTACGAGCAGTACTTC. This translates into CASSYREGVYEQYF.

About this clone: At one end the junction does not follow the germline gene, possibly because of a read error. J is TRBJ2-1 and V is TRBV7-2; TRBD2 is a possible D gene (5 bases). Germline V CDR1 and CDR2: SGHTA, FQGNSA. The CDR3 extends over 16 amino acids. The CDR3 spells CASSLASLSSYNEQFF. The CDR3 DNA reads TGTGCCAGCAGCCTAGCCAGCCTCTCCTCCTACAATGAGCAGTTCTTC.

DNA for the CDR3: TGTGCCAGCAGTAATCAGGGGGCTGTCGGGGAGCTGTTTTTT. Protein product: CASSNQGAVGELFF. The rearrangement links TRBV6-1 to TRBJ2-2; 8 bases are shared with TRBD1. V was pared by 5 bases and J by 7 bases, with 6 bases of the junction left unmatched. The CDR3 consists of 14 residues. Germline V lookup: CDR1 MNHNS, CDR2 SASEGT.

The chain is built from TRBV6-5 and TRBJ1-2, with D uncertain. The CDR3 is 12 residues long. V gave up 5 bases and J gave up 6 bases, with 10 bases separating them. Germline CDR1 MNHEY, CDR2 SVGAGI. CDR3: CASSPGLHGYTF. The CDR3 DNA reads as TGTGCCAGCAGTCCGGGTCTCCATGGCTACACCTTC.

This chain uses TRBV30 with TRBJ1-3, with D perhaps TRBD1 (6 bases). Looked up from germline, CDR1 is GTSNPN and CDR2 is SVGIG (reference sequence). Between the trimmed V and J ends, which lost 3 bases and 0 bases, there was a span of 18 bases. The CDR3 runs 17 residues. The CDR3 nucleotides read TGTGCCTGGAGCCGAGGACAGCCAAACTTCTCTGGAAACACCATATATTTT. It translates to CAWSRGQPNFSGNTIYF.

This sequence joins TRBV27 and TRBJ1-5; no definite D call. This CDR3 is built from 14 residues. The V end lost 2 bases, the J end lost 4 bases, and 9 bases lay between the germline ends. Germline V gives CDR1 MNHEY, CDR2 SMNVEV (reference sequence). The CDR3 bases are TGTGCCAGCAGTTTAGGCCGGACTAATCAGCCCCAGCATTTT. Translating it yields CASSLGRTNQPQHF.

This clone was recorded a few times. In DNA form, the CDR3 reads TGTGCCAGCAGCGCCACCGGACAGGCGAACACTGAAGCTTTCTTT. It translates to CASSATGQANTEAFF. This chain uses TRBV9 with TRBJ1-1; TRBD1 agrees at 7 bases. The CDR3 loop spans 15 amino acids. The J segment lost 1 base and the V segment lost 3 bases, leaving 6 bases of the junction unmatched. Germline loops: CDR1 SGDLS, CDR2 YYNGEE. Full variable domain (outside the CDR3, taken from reference TRBV9 and TRBJ1-1): DSGVTQTPKHLITATGQRVTLRCSPRSGDLSVYWYQQSLDQGLQFLIQYYNGEERAKGNILERFSAQQFPDLHSELNLSSLELGDSALYFCASSATGQANTEAFFGQGTRLTVV.

CDR3 in DNA: TGTGCCAGCAGTCCTCGGACAGGGGCAGCCGGGGAGCTGTTTTTT. Translation: CASSPRTGAAGELFF. V gene TRBV27 combines with J gene TRBJ2-2; 9 positions match TRBD1. This CDR3 contains 15 residues. From germline, CDR1 is MNHEY and CDR2 SMNVEV (reference sequence). V was pared by 5 bases and J by 6 bases, with 7 bases of the junction left unmatched.

The V call is TRBV30, the J call TRBJ2-2, with D perhaps TRBD1 (5 bases). Germline loops: CDR1 GTSNPN, CDR2 SVGIG (reference sequence). The CDR3 is 15 amino acids. The V gene lost 2 bases and the J gene lost 4 bases, with 14 bases spanning the gap. In nucleotides, the CDR3 is TGTGCCTGGAGTCTAGGGTCAGGGCCCACCGGGGAGCTGTTTTTT. The encoded protein is CAWSLGSGPTGELFF.

The chain recombines TRBV9 with TRBJ2-5, with TRBD2 as a possible D gene (6 bases). Looked up from germline, CDR1 is SGDLS and CDR2 is YYNGEE. V shed 0 bases and J shed 5 bases, with 14 bases lying between them. The CDR3 runs to 15 residues. The CDR3 spells CASSVGLEGGETQYF. The CDR3 coding sequence is TGTGCCAGCAGCGTAGGACTAGAGGGCGGGGAGACCCAGTACTTC. Filled out from reference TRBV9 and TRBJ2-5, the complete variable domain reads DSGVTQTPKHLITATGQRVTLRCSPRSGDLSVYWYQQSLDQGLQFLIQYYNGEERAKGNILERFSAQQFPDLHSELNLSSLELGDSALYFCASSVGLEGGETQYFGPGTRLLVL.

The V call is TRBV7-9, the J call TRBJ1-6, with unresolved D. This CDR3 is built from 14 residues. Per the germline V gene, CDR1 is SEHNR and CDR2 is FQNEAQ (reference sequence). The germline V and J ends were trimmed by 2 bases and 7 bases, with 9 bases remaining between them. The CDR3 here is CASSLSLVNSPLHF. CDR3 nucleotide sequence: TGTGCCAGCAGCTTAAGCCTGGTCAATTCACCCCTCCACTTT.

The J gene is TRBJ2-7, the V gene TRBV4-1; possibly TRBD1 for D (6 bases). Trimming removed 0 bases at V and 4 bases at J, with 16 bases between. The CDR3 runs 16 residues. Germline CDR1 MGHRA, CDR2 YSYEKL. CDR3 region: CASSQEAGAVGYEQYF. The CDR3 DNA is TGCGCCAGCAGCCAAGAAGCAGGGGCGGTTGGATACGAGCAGTACTTC.

This clone occurred a few times. This sequence joins TRBV13 and TRBJ2-7; TRBD1 aligns across 9 bases. Losses at the gene ends were 5 bases for V and 7 bases for J; bases not matched to a gene: 12. The germline CDR1 and CDR2 sequences are PRHDT and FYEKMQ (reference sequence). The length of the CDR3 is 15 residues. CDR3 sequence: CASSNGTGPVWEQYF. The CDR3 DNA is TGTGCCAGCAGCAACGGGACAGGGCCCGTGTGGGAGCAGTACTTC.

The CDR3 sequence: CASSPASGGRTDTQYF. DNA for the CDR3: TGTGCCAGCAGCCCCGCTAGCGGGGGGCGTACAGATACGCAGTATTTT. The chain uses TRBV11-2 and TRBJ2-3, with 11 bases identical to TRBD2. The CDR3 runs to 16 residues. The germline gives CDR1 SGHAT, CDR2 FQNNGV. J lost 3 bases, V lost 5 bases, and 7 bases had no gene match.

Sample share makes this clone medium-sized. J is TRBJ1-6 and V is TRBV7-2; D is perhaps TRBD1 (6 bases). With 3 bases removed from V and 6 bases from J, the gap between germline ends came to 12 bases. Per germline, CDR1 SGHTA and CDR2 FQGNSA. The CDR3 runs 15 residues. Here the CDR3 DNA reads TGTGCCAGCAGCTTCCTGACAGGTCCTAATTCACCCCTCCACTTT. The encoded protein is CASSFLTGPNSPLHF.

V is TRBV29-1 and J is TRBJ1-5, with 8 bases matching TRBD1. Germline CDR1 reads SQVTM; CDR2 reads ANQGSEA. J was trimmed by 5 bases and V by 4 bases; bases with no gene match: 4. CDR3 length equals 13 residues. CDR3 amino acids: CSVGNRGYQPQHF. The CDR3 coding sequence is TGCAGCGTTGGTAACAGGGGGTATCAGCCCCAGCATTTT.

The chain uses TRBV29-1 and TRBJ1-1; 8 nucleotides line up with TRBD1. The CDR3 has 12 residues. V was clipped by 6 bases and J by 10 bases; unmatched bases: 10. Germline values: CDR1 SQVTM, CDR2 ANQGSEA. The CDR3 reads CSVFRGLLGAFF. CDR3 DNA: TGCAGCGTCTTCAGGGGGCTCCTAGGAGCTTTCTTT.

This clone ranks as medium-sized. The V call is TRBV29-1, the J call TRBJ2-7; 7 bases match TRBD2. Germline CDR1 is SQVTM and CDR2 is ANQGSEA. V gave up 3 bases and J gave up 5 bases; unmatched junction bases: 1. The CDR3 is 11 residues long. The CDR3 protein is CSVDTSDEQYF. The CDR3 DNA is TGCAGCGTTGACACTAGCGACGAGCAGTACTTC.

This chain uses TRBV7-3 with TRBJ2-3, with TRBD2 matching over 11 bases. The CDR3 extends over 16 amino acids. Germline assignment: CDR1 SGHTA and CDR2 FQGTGA. The V segment lost 4 bases and the J segment 2 bases; nucleotides outside the gene matches: 5. The CDR3 coding sequence is TGTGCCAGCAGCTCCGTAGCGGGGGGGCTCACAGATACGCAGTATTTT. Encoded protein: CASSSVAGGLTDTQYF.

The chain employs TRBV9 and TRBJ1-2; D remains ambiguous. Per the germline V gene, CDR1 is SGDLS and CDR2 is YYNGEE. The CDR3 has 16 amino acids. V lost 3 bases and J 0 bases, leaving 15 bases between the germline ends. CDR3 amino acids: CASSDSWKEANYGYTF. The CDR3 region has the DNA TGTGCCAGCAGCGACAGTTGGAAGGAAGCTAACTATGGCTACACCTTC.

This rearrangement joins TRBV7-9 to TRBJ1-1; D gene ambiguous. The CDR3 runs 12 residues. Germline CDR1 reads SEHNR; CDR2 reads FQNEAQ (reference sequence). V was cut by 5 bases and J by 6 bases, with 10 bases left in between. The CDR3 DNA sequence: TGTGCCAGCAGCCGACCTCGCGCTGAAGCTTTCTTT. It is translated as CASSRPRAEAFF.

This sequence joins TRBV27 and TRBJ2-2, with 8 positions matching TRBD1. Per germline, CDR1 MNHEY and CDR2 SMNVEV (reference sequence). V was pared by 5 bases and J by 0 bases, with 2 bases of the junction left unmatched. The CDR3 spans 15 residues. As DNA, the CDR3 is TGTGCCAGCAGTCCACAGGGGGCGAACACCGGGGAGCTGTTTTTT. Protein sequence: CASSPQGANTGELFF.